This T cell receptor (beta chain) was identified in a study of PD-1 blockade in classical Hodgkin lymphoma. Using immunoSEQ multiplex PCR, the repertoire was profiled, and TCRdb retains in-frame clones only, with some absent. This sample has 40,000 to 50,000 clones; approximately 83% occur once, and the top ten carry about a fifth. Study-level points and caveats: Reported findings placed baseline TCR diversity lower in newly diagnosed patients (compared with healthy donors).

In regard to this clone: Its specificity is not known.

Every single patient, without exception, relapsed after autologous stem cell transplantation, and brentuximab vedotin exposure varied. This specimen consisted of peripheral blood mononuclear cells (PBMCs), obtained at baseline. The TCR comes from a human donor with classical Hodgkin lymphoma.

CDR3 sequence: CASSQSGQSGANVLTF. As DNA, the CDR3 is TGTGCCAGCAGCCAATCCGGACAATCTGGGGCCAACGTCCTGACTTTC. V usage is TRBV7-3 and J usage is TRBJ2-6; tentative D call: TRBD1 (5 bases). This CDR3 has 16 residues. The V and J ends lost 5 bases and 1 base respectively, with 12 bases between them. Germline lookup yields CDR1 SGHTA and CDR2 FQGTGA.